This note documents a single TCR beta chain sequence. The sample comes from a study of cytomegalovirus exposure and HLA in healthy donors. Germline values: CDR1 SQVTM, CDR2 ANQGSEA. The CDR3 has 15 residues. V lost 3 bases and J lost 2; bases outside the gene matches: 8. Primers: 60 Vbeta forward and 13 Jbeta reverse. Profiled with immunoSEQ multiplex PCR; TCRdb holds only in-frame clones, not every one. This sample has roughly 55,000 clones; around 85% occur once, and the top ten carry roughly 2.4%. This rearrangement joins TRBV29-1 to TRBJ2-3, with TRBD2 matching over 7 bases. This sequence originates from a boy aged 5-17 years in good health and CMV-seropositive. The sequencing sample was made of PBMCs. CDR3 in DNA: TGCAGCGTTGATAGTCTAGCGGAAAACACAGATACGCAGTATTTT. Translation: CSVDSLAENTDTQYF.